Here is one T cell receptor beta chain with its context. The sample belongs to a study of identical twins. TCRdb re-analysed the 5' RACE reads in MiXCR, keeping a single row per CDR3 protein. The repertoire holds roughly 720,000 distinct CDR3 sequences, with roughly 18% as singletons. Per the germline V gene, CDR1 is SGHRS and CDR2 is YFSETQ. The J segment lost 2 bases and the V segment lost 5 bases, leaving 11 bases of the junction unmatched. This CDR3 is 17 amino acids long. In addition, the sample was reused for a study of T cells expressing NK-cell markers.

Sequenced input: PBMCs. This sequence joins TRBV5-1 and TRBJ2-2; 8 positions agree with TRBD2. This TCR was sampled from a woman under 30 in good health. The CDR3 DNA reads TGCGCCAGCAGACGCCCCTGGACTAGCAGAAACACCGGGGAGCTGTTTTTT. It translates to CASRRPWTSRNTGELFF.